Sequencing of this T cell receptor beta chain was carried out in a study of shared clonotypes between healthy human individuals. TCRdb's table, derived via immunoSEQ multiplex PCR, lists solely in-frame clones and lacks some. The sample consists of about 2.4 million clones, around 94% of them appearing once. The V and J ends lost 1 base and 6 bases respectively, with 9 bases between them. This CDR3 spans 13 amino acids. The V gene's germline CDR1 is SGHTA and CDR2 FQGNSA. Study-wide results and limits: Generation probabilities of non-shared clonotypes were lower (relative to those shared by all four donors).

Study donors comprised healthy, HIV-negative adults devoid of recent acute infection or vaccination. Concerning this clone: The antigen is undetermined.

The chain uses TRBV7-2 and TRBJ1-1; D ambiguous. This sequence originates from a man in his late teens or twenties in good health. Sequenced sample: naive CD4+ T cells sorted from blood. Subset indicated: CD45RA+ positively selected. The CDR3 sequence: CASSLERQSEAFF. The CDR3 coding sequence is TGTGCCAGCAGCTTAGAACGTCAGTCTGAAGCTTTCTTT. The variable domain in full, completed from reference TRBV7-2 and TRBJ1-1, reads GAGVSQSPSNKVTEKGKDVELRCDPISGHTALYWYRQSLGQGLEFLIYFQGNSAPDKSGLPSDRFSAERTGGSVSTLTIQRTQQEDSAVYLCASSLERQSEAFFGQGTRLTVV.